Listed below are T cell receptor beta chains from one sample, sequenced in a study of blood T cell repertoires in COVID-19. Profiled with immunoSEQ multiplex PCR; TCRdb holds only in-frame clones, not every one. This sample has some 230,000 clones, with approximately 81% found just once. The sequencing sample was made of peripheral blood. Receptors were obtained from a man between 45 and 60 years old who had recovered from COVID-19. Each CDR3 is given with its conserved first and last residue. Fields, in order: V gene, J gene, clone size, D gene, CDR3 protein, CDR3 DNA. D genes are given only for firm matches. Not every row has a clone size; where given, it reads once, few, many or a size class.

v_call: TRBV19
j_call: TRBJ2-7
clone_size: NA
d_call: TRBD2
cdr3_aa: CASSMGLEREQYF
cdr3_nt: TGTGCCAGTAGTATGGGACTAGAGCGCGAGCAGTACTTC

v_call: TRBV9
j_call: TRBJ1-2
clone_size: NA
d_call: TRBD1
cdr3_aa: CASSPQRGRGYTF
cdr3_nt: TGTGCCAGCAGCCCACAGAGGGGGCGAGGCTACACCTTC

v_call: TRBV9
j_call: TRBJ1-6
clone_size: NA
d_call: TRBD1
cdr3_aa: CASSPGQGEEGTSLHF
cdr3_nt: TGTGCCAGCAGCCCTGGACAGGGGGAAGAGGGAACGTCCCTCCACTTT

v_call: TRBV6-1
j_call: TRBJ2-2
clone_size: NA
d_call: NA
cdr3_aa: CASSERPGAGELFF
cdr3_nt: TGTGCCAGCAGTGAGCGGCCTGGAGCCGGGGAGCTGTTTTTT

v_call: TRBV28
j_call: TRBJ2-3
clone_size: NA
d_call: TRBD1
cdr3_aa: CASRGGTGPDTQYF
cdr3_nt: TGTGCCAGCAGGGGGGGGACAGGGCCAGATACGCAGTATTTT

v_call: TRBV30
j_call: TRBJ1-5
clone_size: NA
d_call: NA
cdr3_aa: CAWSVDSSNQPQHF
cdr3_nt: TGTGCCTGGAGTGTCGACAGTAGCAATCAGCCCCAGCATTTT

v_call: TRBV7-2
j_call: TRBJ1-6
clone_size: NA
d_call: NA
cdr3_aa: CASSGGGGVHSPLHF
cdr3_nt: TGTGCCAGCAGCGGAGGGGGGGGCGTACATTCACCCCTCCACTTT

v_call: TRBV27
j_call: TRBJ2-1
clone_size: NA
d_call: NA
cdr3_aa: CASSPTAGLVYNEQFF
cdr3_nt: TGTGCCAGCAGTCCGACCGCCGGACTCGTCTACAATGAGCAGTTCTTC

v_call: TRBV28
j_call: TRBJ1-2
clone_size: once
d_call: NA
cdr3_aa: CASSYRDGYTF
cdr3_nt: TGTGCCAGCAGTTACCGGGATGGCTACACCTTC

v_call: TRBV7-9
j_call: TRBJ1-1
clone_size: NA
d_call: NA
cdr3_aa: CASSLSRMNTEAFF
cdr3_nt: TGTGCCAGCAGCTTGTCGCGGATGAACACTGAAGCTTTCTTT

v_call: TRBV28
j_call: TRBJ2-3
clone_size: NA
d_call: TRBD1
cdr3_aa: CASRGQGTSDTQYF
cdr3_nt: TGTGCCAGCAGAGGACAGGGGACATCAGATACGCAGTATTTT

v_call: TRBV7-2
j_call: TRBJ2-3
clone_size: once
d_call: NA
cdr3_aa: CASSSYTDTQYF
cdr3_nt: TGTGCCAGCAGCTCCTACACAGATACGCAGTATTTT

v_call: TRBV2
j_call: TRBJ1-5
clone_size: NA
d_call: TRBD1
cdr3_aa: CASRTTGAANQPQHF
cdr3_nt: TGTGCCAGCAGAACGACAGGGGCGGCTAATCAGCCCCAGCATTTT

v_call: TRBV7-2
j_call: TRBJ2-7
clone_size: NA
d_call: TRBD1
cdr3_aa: CASSARQGQFYEQYF
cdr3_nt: TGTGCCAGCAGCGCGAGACAGGGGCAGTTCTACGAGCAGTACTTC

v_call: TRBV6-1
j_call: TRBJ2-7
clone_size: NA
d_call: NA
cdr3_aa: CASSRANTGYEQYF
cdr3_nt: TGTGCCAGCAGTCGCGCCAACACAGGGTACGAGCAGTACTTC

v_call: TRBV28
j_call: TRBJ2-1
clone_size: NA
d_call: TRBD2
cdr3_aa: CASSLTTSGSYNEQFF
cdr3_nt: TGTGCCAGCAGTTTAACGACTAGCGGGAGTTACAATGAGCAGTTCTTC

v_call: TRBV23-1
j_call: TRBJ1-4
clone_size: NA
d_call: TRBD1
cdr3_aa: CASTSGTGGPSANEKLFF
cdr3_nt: TGCGCCAGCACCTCCGGGACAGGGGGCCCTTCGGCTAATGAAAAACTGTTTTTT